This T cell receptor beta chain was retrieved from a study of blood T cell repertoires in COVID-19. This table comes from immunoSEQ multiplex PCR, and its TCRdb copy is limited to in-frame clones, with some not included. This table holds roughly 140,000 clones, over 80% found once. Trimming removed 4 bases from V and 7 bases from J; junction bases left unmatched: 14. The germline V gene has CDR1 MGHRA and CDR2 YSYEKL. The CDR3 spans 18 residues. Individuals aged about 18 to 100 years were recruited from roughly 23 US areas. In Cohort 3, a recovered donor had either two negative PCRs, clearance, or symptom resolution.

Sequencing was carried out using PBMCs or T cells enriched from blood (not recorded which). The sequence derives from a woman aged 40 to 49 who had recovered from COVID-19. The chain has TRBV4-1 and TRBJ1-4; 11 bases agree with TRBD1. The CDR3 nucleotides read TGCGCCAGCAGCCCAACGGAATCCCAGGGACAGGGGGGTGAAAAACTGTTTTTT. This encodes CASSPTESQGQGGEKLFF.